The present T cell receptor (beta chain) was sequenced within a study of T cell responses to AZD1222 COVID-19 vaccine. Findings and caveats of the study: Donor demographics were predominantly white British with a female majority; clonal diversity may be underestimated. Of the AZD1222 recipients, only 5 to 7 were seropositive at baseline.

Sequenced by immunoSEQ multiplex PCR; TCRdb stores in-frame clones only, minus some. The table records 150,000 to 200,000 clones, around 90% of them present only once. Pooling of second doses given at about 4 or about 12 weeks was done. About this clone itself: Its antigen is undetermined.

Per germline, CDR1 SGHTA and CDR2 FQGNSA. Trimming stripped 1 base from V and 3 bases from J, with 7 bases between. There are 14 residues in the CDR3. The TCR comes from an adult who received the AZD1222 COVID-19 vaccine. The chain is built from TRBV7-2 and TRBJ2-1; D not resolved. The sample was peripheral blood, taken 28 days after the second AZD1222 dose. The CDR3 loop reads CASSLGSVYNEQFF. The CDR3 DNA reads TGTGCCAGCAGCTTAGGATCGGTCTACAATGAGCAGTTCTTC.